This T cell receptor (beta chain) was obtained from a study of shared clonotypes between healthy human individuals (TCRdb year 2020). Some background on the complete study: The cohort included three men and a couple of women between 18 and 49 years of age. Different laboratories and diverse techniques were used to prepare libraries and sequence TCR repertoires, to increase sequencing depth and limit assay-specific biases. To estimate repertoire size and how much clonotype sharing occurs between individuals, the study deeply sequenced the blood TCR repertoires of roughly 5 healthy adults. For each donor, CD4 naive and CD4 memory were each run on three plates, CD8 naive on two plates, and CD8 memory on one plate. Leukapheresis yielded between about 0.8 and 9.5 billion PBMCs per donor.

Using the deep immunoSEQ assay, TCR CDR3 regions were amplified from genomic DNA by multiplex PCR. Genomic DNA extracted from each cell subset was distributed evenly over all wells of several immunoSEQ 96-well plates, and each plate served as one replicate. For sorted subsets, 200 to 250 ng of genomic DNA, equivalent to around 30,000 T cell genomes, went into each replicate PCR. Purified libraries were measured with a Qubit 3.0 fluorometer, size-checked on a Bioanalyzer 2100, and measured again with the KAPA Library Quantification kit. Each immunoSEQ 96-well plate was sequenced on its own single-read 150-cycle Illumina NextSeq 550 flow cell. On the study's bioinformatics: Because the immunoSEQ output included only junctional sequences and no quality scores, the filtering could not be the same as the filtering used for full-length reads. Sequences were annotated with PyIR, a Python wrapper for IgBLAST v1.9, and V/J genes and CDR3 were assigned using IMGT germline references. Reads were removed for weak V/J assignments (E-value above 1e-6), missing CDR3, stop codons, out-of-frame junctions, or ambiguous translated residues. V3J clonotypes were defined as sequences sharing an identical inferred V gene, J gene, and CDR3 amino acid sequence. Percentage overlap between repertoires was computed as shared unique clonotypes divided by the size of the smaller repertoire. Richness of each repertoire was evaluated using RTK rarefaction, the Chao1 estimator, and Recon v2.1 estimates of unobserved clonotypes. Generation probabilities for all TCRbeta clonotypes obtained by the gDNA method from four donors were computed using OLGA. Drawn from immuneACCESS, this table holds only the in-frame rearrangements with V and J called that TCRdb kept. Clones are partly lost; checked studies trace under half to an unresolved V gene and leave the rest unexplained. D and trimming were read from the DNA, whereas the V and J calls and clone size are those reported in that table. The sample has 550,000 to 850,000 clones on record, about 74% of them singletons. The ten largest clones capture more than 1.5% of the sample.

The germline V gene supplies CDR1 SGHAT and CDR2 FQNNGV. Trimmed from V: 5 bases; trimmed from J: 4 bases; junction bases lacking a gene match: 9. Measured from the cysteine to the phenylalanine, the CDR3 is 15 residues long. CDR3 DNA is the only sequence kept; it has 45 bases, read in frame from the first base. Here is what the overall study found, with its caveats: Higher generation probabilities were observed for clonotypes shared by all four sorted-subset donors than for non-shared clonotypes. Rarefaction of sorted-subset datasets indicated incomplete sequencing despite the large sequencing depth. Pairwise subsampling led to the expectation that sequencing depth would affect the degree of clonotype sharing among donors. The small number of donors limited the genetic and exposure-history diversity represented. Sampling was limited to blood, and TCR repertoires in tissue likely differ from TCR repertoires in blood. When four donors were compared, the shared fraction of clonotypes was 5% to 6.5% for naive CD4, roughly 3.3% for naive CD8, 2% to 2.5% for memory CD4, and about 0.36% for memory CD8. Estimated clonotype richness was generally larger for naive than for memory subsets.

About this clone itself: The specificity of this receptor is unknown. Per-base qualities were not stored, and no clone one base away is much larger.

The donors were healthy, HIV-negative adults with no recently reported acute infections or vaccinations. Every donor was a Caucasian adult residing in Nashville, Tennessee, USA. CD4+ T cells were enriched by magnetic negative selection, after which naive cells were positively selected on CD45RA and the negative fraction was taken as the memory subset. Blood was obtained by leukapheresis, after which PBMCs were separated by Ficoll-Histopaque density gradient centrifugation and cryopreserved in liquid nitrogen vapor phase. Analytical flow cytometry was used to check the purity and quantity of each magnetically sorted T cell population. From each sorted fraction, genomic DNA was isolated and quantified by UV absorbance on a Nanodrop 2000c.

Sequenced: memory CD4+ T cells sorted from blood. According to the study, the label for this sample's cell subset or site signals: CD45RA-negative fraction. This TCR was recovered from a woman under 40 in good health. The chain couples TRBV11-2 to TRBJ2-7; 9 central bases correspond to TRBD2. The sequence in DNA is TGTGCCAGCAGCGCCCTTAGCGGGAGTTTGTACGAGCAGTACTTC. Its product reads: CASSALSGSLYEQYF.